Following are 14 T cell receptor beta chains from one sample sequenced in a study of T cell repertoires in cytomegalovirus infection. In TCRdb, the reads were re-called with MiXCR into one record per CDR3 protein. Of 680,000 or so distinct CDR3 sequences in the sample, 35% to 40% are singletons; the top ten hold 2.5% to 3.5%. The specimen sequenced was PBMCs. The receptors derive from a human donor in good health (CMV status not recorded). Some clones in this sample may be carry-over from other donors' samples.

This clonotype was seen only once. Germline and junction disagree at one end, which may indicate a read error. V and J are TRBV28 and TRBJ2-7; 8 positions match TRBD2. The CDR3 totals 15 residues. Germline V gene lookup returns CDR1 MDHEN and CDR2 SYDVKM. Here the CDR3 reads CASSLSGSLTYEHYF. CDR3 DNA sequence: TGTGCCAGCAGTTTAAGCGGGAGCCTCACCTACGAGCATTACTTC.

The chain is built from TRBV12-3 or TRBV12-4 and TRBJ2-1; D call uncertain. The CDR3 has 15 amino acids. V lost 5 bases, J lost 6 bases, and 17 bases lay in between. The CDR3 DNA reads TGTGCCAGCAGTCATACACGTAACAGCCGCAATGAGCAGTTCTTC. This translates into CASSHTRNSRNEQFF.

In the case of this clonotype: A much larger clone lies a single base off, so this may be a read error. This chain links TRBV7-2 with TRBJ1-1; D gene uncertain. This CDR3 spans 11 amino acids. Germline V gene data show CDR1 as SGHTA and CDR2 as FQGNSA. CDR3 DNA: TGTGACAGCTTCGCCGCTAGGGAAGCTTTCTTT. It yields the protein CDSFAAREAFF.

This clonotype came up a few times. The chain is built from TRBV12-3 or TRBV12-4 and TRBJ1-2; the D gene is possibly TRBD1 (5 bases). The CDR3 is made up of 14 amino acids. Trimming shortened V by 3 bases and J by 6 bases, and 14 bases separated the two germline ends. CDR3 nucleotides: TGTGCCAGCAGTTTGGAAGGAGGGGCCGATGGCTACACCTTC. Translated, it gives CASSLEGGADGYTF.

The count of this clonotype is one. The genes are TRBV19 and TRBJ2-1, with 8 positions matching TRBD1. CDR3 length equals 16 residues. CDR1 LNHDA and CDR2 SQIVND come from the germline V gene (reference sequence). The trim removed 5 bases at V and 5 bases at J, leaving 11 bases unmatched. The chain's CDR3 is CASSDIQGVVNNEQFF. The CDR3 DNA sequence: TGTGCCAGTAGTGACATACAGGGGGTCGTAAACAATGAGCAGTTCTTC.

The gene calls are TRBV7-9 and TRBJ2-3; 7 bases fit TRBD2. CDR1 SEHNR and CDR2 FQNEAQ come from the germline V gene (reference sequence). The CDR3 consists of 15 residues. The V segment lost 6 bases and the J segment 0 bases; nucleotides outside the gene matches: 6. DNA for the CDR3: TGTGCCAGCAGACCCGGGACTAAGAGCACAGATACGCAGTATTTT. Protein: CASRPGTKSTDTQYF.

This clonotype was seen a handful of times. The chain uses TRBV25-1 and TRBJ2-2; 9 positions agree with TRBD1. This CDR3 spans 17 amino acids. In germline, CDR1 is MGHDK, CDR2 SYGVNS. The V gene end was trimmed by 1 base and the J gene end by 0 bases; junction bases not matched to a gene: 3. The chain's CDR3 is CASSELGTGTNTGELFF. CDR3 in DNA: TGTGCCAGCAGTGAATTGGGGACAGGGACGAACACCGGGGAGCTGTTTTTT.

J is TRBJ2-1 and V is TRBV28; no reliable D call. The CDR3 totals 15 residues. Germline V gene data show CDR1 as MDHEN and CDR2 as SYDVKM. The V and J ends lost 6 bases and 10 bases respectively, with 22 bases between them. The CDR3 region has the DNA TGTGCCAGCAGGTCTCCTGAAGGCCAGGCTCGGGAGCAGTTCTTC. This sequence encodes CASRSPEGQAREQFF.

The rearrangement links TRBV2 to TRBJ1-1; the D is unclear. CDR3 size: 14 residues. Trimming removed 4 bases from V and 0 bases from J, with 9 bases in between. Looked up from germline, CDR1 is SNHLY and CDR2 is FYNNEI. The CDR3 reads CASSVLELNTEAFF. CDR3 nucleotide sequence: TGTGCCAGCAGTGTCTTGGAGTTGAACACTGAAGCTTTCTTT.

This clonotype has just a few counts. This chain links TRBV28 with TRBJ2-1, with TRBD2 matching 9 bases. This CDR3 has 15 amino acids. Trimming cost V 7 bases and J 9 bases; bases outside gene matches: 13. CDR1 is MDHEN and CDR2 is SYDVKM in the germline V gene. This chain's CDR3 is CASTRGSGSVREQFF. The CDR3 DNA reads as TGTGCCAGCACCCGGGGTAGCGGGAGTGTTCGTGAGCAGTTCTTC.

This clonotype was counted only a few times. The rearrangement uses TRBV7-9 and TRBJ1-3; D call uncertain. Trimming left V 1 base short and J 0 bases short, with 7 bases between. The CDR3 totals 15 residues. Germline V gene lookup returns CDR1 SEHNR and CDR2 FQNEAQ (reference sequence). For the CDR3, the DNA is TGTGCCAGCAGCTTAGATGGGATCTCTGGAAACACCATATATTTT. This gives the protein CASSLDGISGNTIYF.

This clonotype was observed many times. The J gene is TRBJ2-1, the V gene TRBV7-8, with TRBD2 matching 15 bases. Trimming removed 5 bases from V and 7 bases from J; junction bases left unmatched: 6. Germline lookup yields CDR1 SGHVS and CDR2 FQNEAQ. The CDR3 has 16 residues. The CDR3: CASSPGLAGGRNEQFF. CDR3 bases: TGTGCCAGCAGCCCCGGACTAGCGGGGGGGCGGAATGAGCAGTTCTTC. Combining the CDR3 with reference TRBV7-8 and TRBJ2-1 gives the whole variable domain GAGVSQSPRYKVAKRGQDVALRCDPISGHVSLFWYQQALGQGPEFLTYFQNEAQLDKSGLPSDRFFAERPEGSVSTLKIQRTQQEDSAVYLCASSPGLAGGRNEQFFGPGTRLTVL.

This clonotype was found a few times. The CDR3 sequence is CASSFDGRDGTEAFF. The CDR3 region has the DNA TGTGCCAGTAGTTTCGACGGCAGGGATGGAACTGAAGCTTTCTTT. The V gene is TRBV19, the J gene TRBJ1-1; D is possibly TRBD1 (5 bases). Germline V gene sequence: CDR1 LNHDA, CDR2 SQIVND (reference sequence). V gave up 5 bases and J gave up 5 bases, with 18 bases separating them. The CDR3 runs 15 residues.

The genes are TRBV7-6 and TRBJ2-7; D is perhaps TRBD2 (5 bases). V lost 4 bases, J lost 0 bases, and 13 bases lay in between. The CDR3 covers 15 residues. CDR1 and CDR2 (germline): SGHVS, FNYEAQ. CDR3 DNA sequence: TGTGCCAGCAGCTCCGGTGGTAGCGTCTCCTACGAGCAGTACTTC. Encoded protein: CASSSGGSVSYEQYF.